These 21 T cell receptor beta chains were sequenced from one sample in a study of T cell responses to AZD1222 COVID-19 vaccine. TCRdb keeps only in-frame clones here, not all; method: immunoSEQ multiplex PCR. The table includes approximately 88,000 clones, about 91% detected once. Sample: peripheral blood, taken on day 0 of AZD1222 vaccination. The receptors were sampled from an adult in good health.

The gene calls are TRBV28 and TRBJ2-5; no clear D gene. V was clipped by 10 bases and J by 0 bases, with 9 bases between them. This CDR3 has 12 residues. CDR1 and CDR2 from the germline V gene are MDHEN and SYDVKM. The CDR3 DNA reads TGTGCCACCACCGCCAACCAAGAGACCCAGTACTTC. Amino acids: CATTANQETQYF.

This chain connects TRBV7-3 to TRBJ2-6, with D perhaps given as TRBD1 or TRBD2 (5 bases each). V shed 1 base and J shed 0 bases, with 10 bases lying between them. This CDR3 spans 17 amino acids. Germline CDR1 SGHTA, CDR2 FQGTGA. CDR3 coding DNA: TGTGCCAGCAGCTTAATCGGGGACCCCTCTGGGGCCAACGTCCTGACTTTC. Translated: CASSLIGDPSGANVLTF.

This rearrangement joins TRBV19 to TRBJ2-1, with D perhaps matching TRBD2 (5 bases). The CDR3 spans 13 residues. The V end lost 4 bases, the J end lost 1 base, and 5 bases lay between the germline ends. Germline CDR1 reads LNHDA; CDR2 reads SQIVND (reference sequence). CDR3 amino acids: CASSSGSYNEQFF. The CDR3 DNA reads TGTGCCAGTAGTAGCGGGTCCTACAATGAGCAGTTCTTC.

The CDR3 nucleotides read TGTGCCAGCAGCCTCGACGGGACTAGCACAGATACGCAGTATTTT. It encodes CASSLDGTSTDTQYF. J is TRBJ2-3 and V is TRBV7-8; perhaps TRBD2 as D (6 bases). The CDR3 spans 15 residues. Germline V lookup: CDR1 SGHVS, CDR2 FQNEAQ. The V end lost 5 bases, the J end lost 0 bases, and 12 bases lay between the germline ends.

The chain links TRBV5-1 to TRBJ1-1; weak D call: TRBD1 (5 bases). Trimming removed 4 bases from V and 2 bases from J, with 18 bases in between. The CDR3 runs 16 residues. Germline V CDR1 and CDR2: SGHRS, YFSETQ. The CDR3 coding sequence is TGCGCCAGCAGCCCTTCTCTCAGCACAGGAAACACTGAAGCTTTCTTT. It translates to CASSPSLSTGNTEAFF.

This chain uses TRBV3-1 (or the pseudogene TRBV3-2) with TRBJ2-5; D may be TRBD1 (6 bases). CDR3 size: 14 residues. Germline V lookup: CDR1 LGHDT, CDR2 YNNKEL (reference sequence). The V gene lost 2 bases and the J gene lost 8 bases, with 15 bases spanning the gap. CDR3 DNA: TGTGCCAGCAGCCAAAATCGGAAAGGGGGAACCCAGTACTTC. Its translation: CASSQNRKGGTQYF.

CDR3 bases: TGTGCCAGTAGCCAGTACCGTGAGCAGTACTTC. It translates to CASSQYREQYF. The chain links TRBV19 to TRBJ2-7, with unresolved D. V was trimmed by 6 bases and J by 7 bases, leaving 10 bases between them. CDR3 size: 11 residues. Germline CDR1 LNHDA, CDR2 SQIVND (reference sequence).

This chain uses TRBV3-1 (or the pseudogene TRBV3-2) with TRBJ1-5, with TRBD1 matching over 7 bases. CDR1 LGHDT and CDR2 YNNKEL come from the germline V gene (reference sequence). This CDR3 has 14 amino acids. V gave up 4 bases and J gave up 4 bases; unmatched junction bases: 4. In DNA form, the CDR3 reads TGTGCCAGCAGCCCCGGGACAGCAAATCAGCCCCAGCATTTT. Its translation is CASSPGTANQPQHF.

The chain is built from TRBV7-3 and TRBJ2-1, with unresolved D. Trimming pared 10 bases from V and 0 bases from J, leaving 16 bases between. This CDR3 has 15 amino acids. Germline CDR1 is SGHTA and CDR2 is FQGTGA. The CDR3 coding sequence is TGTGCCACCACCCTAGGGCCAAGCTCCTACAATGAGCAGTTCTTC. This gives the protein CATTLGPSSYNEQFF.

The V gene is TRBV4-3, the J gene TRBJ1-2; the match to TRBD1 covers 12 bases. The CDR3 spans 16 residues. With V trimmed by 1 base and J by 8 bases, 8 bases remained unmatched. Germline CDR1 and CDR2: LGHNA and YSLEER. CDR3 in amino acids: CASSQAPGQGAEGYTF. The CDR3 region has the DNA TGCGCCAGCAGCCAAGCCCCGGGACAGGGGGCGGAGGGCTACACCTTC.

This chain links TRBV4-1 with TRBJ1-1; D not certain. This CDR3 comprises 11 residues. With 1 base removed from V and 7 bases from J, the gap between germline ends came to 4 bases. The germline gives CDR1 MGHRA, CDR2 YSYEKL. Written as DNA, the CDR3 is TGCGCCAGCAGCCAAGCGAATGAAGCTTTCTTT. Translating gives CASSQANEAFF.

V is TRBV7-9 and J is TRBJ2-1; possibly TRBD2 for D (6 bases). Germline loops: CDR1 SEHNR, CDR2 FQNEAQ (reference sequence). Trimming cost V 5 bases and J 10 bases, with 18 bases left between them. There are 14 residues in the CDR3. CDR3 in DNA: TGTGCCAGCAGCCTTACTGGAGGGATGCTGGAGCAGTTCTTC. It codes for CASSLTGGMLEQFF.

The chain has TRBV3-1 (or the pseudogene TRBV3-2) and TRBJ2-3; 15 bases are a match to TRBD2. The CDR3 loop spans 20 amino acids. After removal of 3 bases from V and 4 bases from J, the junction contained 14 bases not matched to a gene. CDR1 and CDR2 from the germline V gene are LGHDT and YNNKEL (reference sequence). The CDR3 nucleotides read TGTGCCAGCAGCCATCCTTCGAGCTGGACTAGCGGGAGGGTTCCAGATACGCAGTATTTT. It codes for CASSHPSSWTSGRVPDTQYF.

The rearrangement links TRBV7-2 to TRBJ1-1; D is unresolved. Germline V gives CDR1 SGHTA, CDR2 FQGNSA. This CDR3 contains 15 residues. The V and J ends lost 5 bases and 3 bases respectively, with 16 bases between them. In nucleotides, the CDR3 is TGTGCCAGCAGCCCCTCGCCCGATGGGTACACTGAAGCTTTCTTT. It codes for CASSPSPDGYTEAFF.

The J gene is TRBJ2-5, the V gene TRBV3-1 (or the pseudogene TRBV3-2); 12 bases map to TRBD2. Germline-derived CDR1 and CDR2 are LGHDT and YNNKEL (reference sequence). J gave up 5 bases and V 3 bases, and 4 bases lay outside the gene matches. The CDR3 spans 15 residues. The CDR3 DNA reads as TGTGCCAGCAGCCACCTAGCGGGAGGGCGGGAGACCCAGTACTTC. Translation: CASSHLAGGRETQYF.

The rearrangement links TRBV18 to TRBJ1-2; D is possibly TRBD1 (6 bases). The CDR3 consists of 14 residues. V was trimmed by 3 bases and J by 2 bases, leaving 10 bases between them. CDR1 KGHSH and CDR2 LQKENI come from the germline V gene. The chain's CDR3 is CASSPAQGNYGYTF. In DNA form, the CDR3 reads TGTGCCAGCTCACCTGCACAGGGAAACTATGGCTACACCTTC.

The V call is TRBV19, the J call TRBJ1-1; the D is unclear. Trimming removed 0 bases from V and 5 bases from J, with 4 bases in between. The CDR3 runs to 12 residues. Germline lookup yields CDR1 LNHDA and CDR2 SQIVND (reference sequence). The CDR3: CASSIEETEAFF. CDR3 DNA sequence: TGTGCCAGTAGTATAGAGGAAACTGAAGCTTTCTTT. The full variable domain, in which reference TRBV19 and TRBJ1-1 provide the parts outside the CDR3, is DGGITQSPKYLFRKEGQNVTLSCEQNLNHDAMYWYRQDPGQGLRLIYYSQIVNDFQKGDIAEGYSVSREKKESFPLTVTSAQKNPTAFYLCASSIEETEAFFGQGTRLTVV.

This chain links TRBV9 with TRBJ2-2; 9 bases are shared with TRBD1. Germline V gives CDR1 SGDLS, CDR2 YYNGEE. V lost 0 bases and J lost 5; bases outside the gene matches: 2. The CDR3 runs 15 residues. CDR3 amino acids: CASSVAGQGTGELFF. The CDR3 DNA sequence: TGTGCCAGCAGCGTAGCGGGACAGGGTACCGGGGAGCTGTTTTTT.

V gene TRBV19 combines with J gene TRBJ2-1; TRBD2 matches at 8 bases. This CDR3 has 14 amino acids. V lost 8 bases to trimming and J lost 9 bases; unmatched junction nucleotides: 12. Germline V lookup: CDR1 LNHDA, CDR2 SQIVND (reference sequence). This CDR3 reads CASARSGSRGEQFF. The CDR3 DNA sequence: TGTGCCAGTGCCAGGAGCGGGAGTCGAGGTGAGCAGTTCTTC.

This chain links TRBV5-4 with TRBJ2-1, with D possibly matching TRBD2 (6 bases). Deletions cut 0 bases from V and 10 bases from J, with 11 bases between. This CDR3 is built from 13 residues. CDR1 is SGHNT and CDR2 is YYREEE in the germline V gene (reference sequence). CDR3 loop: CASSLDWRGEQFF. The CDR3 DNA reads TGTGCCAGCAGCTTGGATTGGCGGGGAGAGCAGTTCTTC.

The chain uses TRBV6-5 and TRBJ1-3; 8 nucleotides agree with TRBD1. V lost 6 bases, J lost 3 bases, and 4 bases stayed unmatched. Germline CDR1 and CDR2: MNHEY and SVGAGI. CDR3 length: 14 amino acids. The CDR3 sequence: CASRDGQGGNTIYF. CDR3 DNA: TGTGCCAGCAGGGACGGACAGGGTGGAAACACCATATATTTT.